This T cell receptor beta chain is drawn from a study of identical twins listed by TCRdb under 2016. Turning to the overall study: To test whether fetal clonotypes persist, this study deep-sequenced TCR alpha and beta repertoires from monozygotic twins, from unrelated adults of various ages, and from cord blood. To rule out contamination, the twin experiments were replicated at different times with different library preparation protocols.

Every donor in the study was a healthy Caucasian. The twin cohort comprised three pairs of female monozygotic twins, all aged roughly 18 to 30 years. Positive isolation kits from Invitrogen were used to isolate CD4+ and CD8+ T cell populations. Library prep was done by 5' RACE. This sample was sequenced with an Illumina HiSeq 2000. Template switching added a universal primer binding site, and the final cDNA carried a unique molecular identifier that allowed TCR cDNA molecules to be counted accurately. Specific primers in the conserved constant-segment region were used to synthesize first-strand cDNA for TCR alpha and beta chains. To control for contamination, each cDNA library was double barcoded with a SMART-Mk sample barcode plus Illumina barcodes. Two successive PCR steps introduced TruSeq adapter sequences along with Illumina sample barcodes. The Illumina HiSeq platform was used with custom primers to sequence TCR alpha and beta cDNA libraries. Concerning the study's data processing: MiGEC processed the raw reads to extract unique molecular identifiers, while MiXCR was used to determine the CDR3 positions. Recombination models were inferred per individual with the repgenHMM and IGoR tools using an EM algorithm. The tcR package in R was used for shared clonotype analysis, with sharing normalized by the product of cloneset sizes. To study raw recombination without the effects of thymic and clonal selection, out-of-frame nonproductive sequences were analyzed. Through fastp at Q25 and MiXCR, TCRdb rebuilt clones from the public reads, retaining in-frame beta chains. Under each unique CDR3 protein, matching rows form one entry showing the most common genes and DNA. The V and J calls, along with clone size, are taken from TCRdb and not from the paper's own processing. The sample table holds about 530,000 distinct CDR3 sequences, of which 20% to 25% were seen once. The top ten constitute around 0.47% of the sample.

This clonotype came up once. The antigen it recognizes is unknown. There are no base qualities to consult, and no much larger clone falls within one base. Germline trimming amounts to 4 bases on V and 3 bases on J, with 5 as the count of junction bases outside the gene matches. CDR1 and CDR2, per the germline V gene, are KGHDR and SFDVKD. Inclusive of the bounding cysteine and phenylalanine, the CDR3 is 15 residues long. Only CDR3 DNA remains: 45 bases, in frame from the first base. The research as a whole found: Invariant T cells such as MAIT and iNKT could partly confound zero-insertion analyses, although diverse VJ usage argued against such confounding for most clonotypes. Because the same donors could not be followed over many years, conclusions were based on cross-sectional statistical analysis. Fewer insertions were carried by abundant cord blood beta clonotypes; a weaker similar trend was observed in young adult naive repertoires, while no such trend was observed in memory repertoires. Compared with coincidental sharing between unrelated individuals, out-of-frame TCR alpha sequences shared between twins showed an excess of sequences with low generation probability. Recombination models systematically underestimated out-of-frame TCR alpha sharing in monozygotic twins but agreed with sharing between unrelated individuals. The excess sharing between twins in beta out-of-frame sequences was weaker because fewer shared sequences reduced the signal-to-noise ratio.

These data were also filed under a second study, of yellow fever vaccine responses in identical twins. The second study also describes: According to the authors, in identical twins the way T cells responded to vaccination appeared partly convergent and partly personalized. Focusing on identical twins, the study followed the T cell clones that responded to the vaccine, and did so with precision.

This chain joins TRBV24-1 to TRBJ2-7; the junction holds 10 bases that match TRBD2. The sample taken for sequencing was CD4+ T cells sorted from blood. This receptor was taken from a woman aged 18-30 years in good health. The CDR3 is CATSDPASGSYEQYF. The DNA sequence is given as TGTGCCACCAGTGACCCAGCTAGCGGGAGCTACGAGCAGTACTTC.